Included here is one T cell receptor (beta chain) sequence, with context. Antigen specificity is unknown. Here immunoSEQ multiplex PCR was the method, and the copy in TCRdb shows in-frame clones only, minus some. The sample has about 9,300 clones; 86% are singletons. This entry belongs to a study of T cell clonotyping in hematopoietic cell transplantation. Study-wide results and limits: Broader posttransplant TCR repertoire diversity was predicted by graft donor and pretransplant recipient Inverse Simpson Index values. Pathologically expanded recipient clonotypes increased progressively from day 30 to day 180 as diversity fell. At the given depth, recipient repertoires were over 95% de novo clonotypes.

This CDR3 region has 13 residues. Germline V gives CDR1 GTSNPN, CDR2 SVGIG (reference sequence). The V end lost 2 bases, the J end lost 4 bases, and 12 bases lay between the germline ends. Blood collection times were about day -28 and days 30, 100, 180 posttransplant. The chain links TRBV30 to TRBJ2-7, with a weak D call TRBD1 (6 bases). The starting material was PBMCs, obtained 180 days after allogeneic stem cell transplant. This sequence originates from a human patient who had an allogeneic stem cell transplant, so the T cells may come from the graft donor. The donor label of this sample is uncertain. Some clones in this sample may be carry-over from other donors' samples. CDR3: CAWSMDSGYEQYF. CDR3 coding DNA: TGTGCCTGGAGTATGGACAGTGGGTACGAGCAGTACTTC.